These T cell receptor beta chains were read from a single sample in a study of T cell changes during pregnancy in multiple sclerosis. The protocol was immunoSEQ multiplex PCR, while the TCRdb copy is restricted to in-frame clones and leaves out a portion. The sample has 25,000 to 30,000 clones; around 93% are singletons. Sequences were derived from CD4+ T cells from peripheral blood mononuclear cells, sampled after pregnancy. The source is a female donor with multiple sclerosis, enrolled in a pregnancy study. The CDR3 runs from the conserved cysteine through the conserved F or W. A D gene is named only where the DNA matches it firmly. For some rows the clone size is stated as once, few or many, or as a class when expanded; others skip it.

D gene: -; J gene: TRBJ1-2; V gene: TRBV2; clone size: -; CDR3 protein: CASSEGGDYGYTF; CDR3 DNA: TGTGCCAGCAGTGAAGGGGGAGATTATGGCTACACCTTC
D gene: TRBD1; J gene: TRBJ1-5; V gene: TRBV19; clone size: -; CDR3 protein: CASSGQGTNQPQHF; CDR3 DNA: TGTGCCAGTAGCGGACAGGGGACAAATCAGCCCCAGCATTTT
D gene: -; J gene: TRBJ1-5; V gene: TRBV11-2; clone size: -; CDR3 protein: CASSFTWSQPQHF; CDR3 DNA: TGTGCCAGCAGCTTTACATGGAGTCAGCCCCAGCATTTT
D gene: -; J gene: TRBJ1-2; V gene: TRBV27; clone size: -; CDR3 protein: CASSLRGYGYTF; CDR3 DNA: TGTGCCAGCAGTTTACGAGGCTATGGCTACACCTTC
D gene: TRBD1; J gene: TRBJ1-5; V gene: TRBV19; clone size: -; CDR3 protein: CASSRQGNQPQHF; CDR3 DNA: TGTGCCAGTAGTAGACAGGGGAATCAGCCCCAGCATTTT
D gene: -; J gene: TRBJ1-3; V gene: TRBV5-1; clone size: -; CDR3 protein: CASSLAPPDSGNTIYF; CDR3 DNA: TGCGCCAGCAGCTTGGCCCCCCCAGACTCTGGAAACACCATATATTTT
D gene: TRBD1; J gene: TRBJ1-1; V gene: TRBV14; clone size: -; CDR3 protein: CASSLWTGSNTEAFF; CDR3 DNA: TGTGCCAGCAGCCTATGGACAGGGAGCAATACTGAAGCTTTCTTT
D gene: -; J gene: TRBJ2-6; V gene: TRBV10-3; clone size: -; CDR3 protein: CAISRGAASSGANVLTF; CDR3 DNA: TGTGCCATCAGCCGCGGGGCGGCGAGCTCTGGGGCCAACGTCCTGACTTTC
D gene: -; J gene: TRBJ1-4; V gene: TRBV11-2; clone size: -; CDR3 protein: CASSVLREKLFF; CDR3 DNA: TGTGCCAGCAGCGTACTTCGTGAAAAACTGTTTTTT
D gene: TRBD1; J gene: TRBJ2-1; V gene: TRBV18; clone size: -; CDR3 protein: CASSPRGQVGYNEQFF; CDR3 DNA: TGTGCCAGCTCACCGAGGGGACAGGTCGGCTACAATGAGCAGTTCTTC
D gene: TRBD1; J gene: TRBJ2-7; V gene: TRBV6-6; clone size: once; CDR3 protein: CASSYSRTGAEQYF; CDR3 DNA: TGTGCCAGCAGTTACTCGAGAACAGGGGCCGAGCAGTACTTC
D gene: TRBD2; J gene: TRBJ2-5; V gene: TRBV7-2; clone size: once; CDR3 protein: CASSFRTSGAEYF; CDR3 DNA: TGTGCCAGCAGCTTTCGGACTAGCGGGGCTGAGTACTTC
D gene: -; J gene: TRBJ2-2; V gene: TRBV7-3; clone size: -; CDR3 protein: CASSSAGSGELFF; CDR3 DNA: TGTGCCAGCAGCTCAGCGGGTTCCGGGGAGCTGTTTTTT
D gene: -; J gene: TRBJ1-3; V gene: TRBV18; clone size: -; CDR3 protein: CASSPLTGQGNTIYF; CDR3 DNA: TGTGCCAGCTCACCACTCACAGGGCAAGGAAACACCATATATTTT
D gene: TRBD1; J gene: TRBJ2-7; V gene: TRBV27; clone size: -; CDR3 protein: CASSLSRDRGYEQYF; CDR3 DNA: TGTGCCAGCAGTTTATCAAGGGACAGGGGCTACGAGCAGTACTTC
D gene: -; J gene: TRBJ1-1; V gene: TRBV21-1; clone size: -; CDR3 protein: CASSPGGMNTEAFF; CDR3 DNA: TGTGCCAGCAGCCCCGGCGGGATGAACACTGAAGCTTTCTTT
D gene: -; J gene: TRBJ1-1; V gene: TRBV6-1; clone size: -; CDR3 protein: CASSELSAMNTEAFF; CDR3 DNA: TGTGCCAGCAGTGAACTATCTGCCATGAACACTGAAGCTTTCTTT
D gene: -; J gene: TRBJ1-5; V gene: TRBV6-1; clone size: -; CDR3 protein: CASSELRADFNQPQHF; CDR3 DNA: TGTGCCAGCAGTGAATTGAGGGCAGACTTCAATCAGCCCCAGCATTTT
D gene: -; J gene: TRBJ2-5; V gene: TRBV13; clone size: -; CDR3 protein: CASSFPAFLRETQYF; CDR3 DNA: TGTGCCAGCAGCTTCCCTGCCTTTTTGAGGGAGACCCAGTACTTC
D gene: -; J gene: TRBJ1-4; V gene: TRBV15; clone size: -; CDR3 protein: CATSSQPGTELKLFF; CDR3 DNA: TGTGCCACCAGCAGCCAACCCGGGACTGAGCTAAAACTGTTTTTT
D gene: -; J gene: TRBJ2-5; V gene: TRBV11-1; clone size: -; CDR3 protein: CASSQPGSQETQYF; CDR3 DNA: TGTGCCAGCAGCCAACCGGGGTCCCAAGAGACCCAGTACTTC
D gene: -; J gene: TRBJ2-3; V gene: TRBV7-9; clone size: -; CDR3 protein: CASSNRHDTDTQYF; CDR3 DNA: TGTGCCAGCAGCAACCGACACGATACAGATACGCAGTATTTT
D gene: -; J gene: TRBJ2-7; V gene: TRBV18; clone size: -; CDR3 protein: CASSPGTTLPYEQYF; CDR3 DNA: TGTGCCAGCTCACCTGGGACAACTCTTCCCTACGAGCAGTACTTC
D gene: -; J gene: TRBJ1-2; V gene: TRBV27; clone size: -; CDR3 protein: CASSNPSGSGGYTF; CDR3 DNA: TGTGCCAGCAGTAACCCCTCGGGTAGCGGTGGCTACACCTTC
D gene: -; J gene: TRBJ1-1; V gene: TRBV6-1; clone size: -; CDR3 protein: CASSGRNTEAFF; CDR3 DNA: TGTGCCAGCAGTGGGAGGAACACTGAAGCTTTCTTT
D gene: TRBD1; J gene: TRBJ2-4; V gene: TRBV7-2; clone size: -; CDR3 protein: CASSLGGTGVQAAQYF; CDR3 DNA: TGTGCCAGCAGCTTAGGGGGGACAGGGGTCCAAGCGGCTCAGTACTTC
D gene: -; J gene: TRBJ1-6; V gene: TRBV7-6; clone size: -; CDR3 protein: CASSSRGSYNSPLHF; CDR3 DNA: TGTGCCAGCAGCTCACGGGGCTCCTATAATTCACCCCTCCACTTT
D gene: TRBD2; J gene: TRBJ2-1; V gene: TRBV5-1; clone size: -; CDR3 protein: CASSLVAGDPSRTGEQFF; CDR3 DNA: TGCGCCAGCAGCTTGGTAGCGGGAGACCCCTCAAGGACGGGTGAGCAGTTCTTC
D gene: -; J gene: TRBJ2-7; V gene: TRBV2; clone size: -; CDR3 protein: CASSEQGIGYEQYF; CDR3 DNA: TGTGCCAGCAGTGAACAGGGGATTGGCTACGAGCAGTACTTC
D gene: TRBD1; J gene: TRBJ2-7; V gene: TRBV7-9; clone size: once; CDR3 protein: CASSLGDRGNEQYF; CDR3 DNA: TGTGCCAGCAGCTTAGGTGACAGGGGGAACGAGCAGTACTTC
D gene: -; J gene: TRBJ2-2; V gene: TRBV19; clone size: once; CDR3 protein: CASCLGDDTGELFF; CDR3 DNA: TGTGCCAGCTGCTTAGGAGACGACACCGGGGAGCTGTTTTTT
D gene: TRBD1; J gene: TRBJ2-4; V gene: TRBV7-9; clone size: -; CDR3 protein: CASSTAGTGKDIQYF; CDR3 DNA: TGTGCCAGCAGCACCGCCGGGACAGGGAAGGACATTCAGTACTTC
D gene: TRBD2; J gene: TRBJ2-1; V gene: TRBV7-9; clone size: -; CDR3 protein: CASSLSLLAGGRVEQFF; CDR3 DNA: TGTGCCAGCAGCTTATCATTGCTAGCGGGAGGGCGGGTTGAGCAGTTCTTC
D gene: -; J gene: TRBJ2-2; V gene: TRBV7-6; clone size: -; CDR3 protein: CASRSTGNTGELFF; CDR3 DNA: TGTGCCAGCAGGTCCACGGGGAACACCGGGGAGCTGTTTTTT
D gene: TRBD1; J gene: TRBJ1-1; V gene: TRBV7-2; clone size: -; CDR3 protein: CASSFTGGGGTEAFF; CDR3 DNA: TGTGCCAGCAGCTTTACAGGGGGCGGAGGGACTGAAGCTTTCTTT
D gene: -; J gene: TRBJ2-5; V gene: TRBV7-2; clone size: once; CDR3 protein: CASSAGYQETQYF; CDR3 DNA: TGTGCCAGCAGTGCAGGGTACCAAGAGACCCAGTACTTC
D gene: TRBD2; J gene: TRBJ2-5; V gene: TRBV19; clone size: -; CDR3 protein: CASSAGTRVGETQYF; CDR3 DNA: TGTGCCAGTAGTGCCGGGACTAGAGTAGGCGAGACCCAGTACTTC
D gene: -; J gene: TRBJ1-2; V gene: TRBV7-9; clone size: -; CDR3 protein: CASSGAGGYTF; CDR3 DNA: TGTGCCAGTTCAGGGGCGGGTGGCTACACCTTC
D gene: TRBD1; J gene: TRBJ1-2; V gene: TRBV6-1; clone size: -; CDR3 protein: CASSDRVGGGYTF; CDR3 DNA: TGTGCCAGCAGCGACAGGGTTGGGGGTGGCTACACCTTC
D gene: TRBD1; J gene: TRBJ2-7; V gene: TRBV5-8; clone size: -; CDR3 protein: CASRHRDRDTYEQYF; CDR3 DNA: TGTGCCAGCAGACACCGGGACAGGGATACCTACGAGCAGTACTTC
D gene: -; J gene: TRBJ2-2; V gene: TRBV10-1; clone size: -; CDR3 protein: CASSETLLDPNTGELFF; CDR3 DNA: TGCGCCAGCAGTGAGACCCTACTAGATCCGAACACCGGGGAGCTGTTTTTT
D gene: -; J gene: TRBJ1-2; V gene: TRBV2; clone size: -; CDR3 protein: CASSEGQAIGYTF; CDR3 DNA: TGTGCCAGCAGTGAAGGACAGGCGATCGGCTACACCTTC
D gene: -; J gene: TRBJ2-5; V gene: TRBV5-1; clone size: -; CDR3 protein: CASSPRTDRETQYF; CDR3 DNA: TGCGCCAGCAGCCCCAGGACAGACCGAGAGACCCAGTACTTC
D gene: TRBD2; J gene: TRBJ2-3; V gene: TRBV28; clone size: -; CDR3 protein: CASSSQERETADTQYF; CDR3 DNA: TGTGCCAGCAGTTCGCAGGAGCGGGAGACGGCAGATACGCAGTATTTT
D gene: -; J gene: TRBJ1-5; V gene: TRBV9; clone size: -; CDR3 protein: CASSVGLGGALNQPQHF; CDR3 DNA: TGTGCCAGCAGCGTAGGCCTCGGGGGGGCCTTAAACCAGCCCCAGCATTTT
D gene: -; J gene: TRBJ2-7; V gene: TRBV7-2; clone size: once; CDR3 protein: CASSQTAGQGNEQYF; CDR3 DNA: TGTGCCAGCAGCCAAACTGCGGGGCAGGGTAACGAGCAGTACTTC
D gene: -; J gene: TRBJ2-1; V gene: TRBV18; clone size: -; CDR3 protein: CASSPSQEDEQFF; CDR3 DNA: TGTGCCAGCTCACCCTCCCAGGAGGATGAGCAGTTCTTC
D gene: -; J gene: TRBJ2-3; V gene: TRBV30; clone size: -; CDR3 protein: CAWAGSSTDTQYF; CDR3 DNA: TGTGCCTGGGCGGGCTCGAGCACAGATACGCAGTATTTT
D gene: -; J gene: TRBJ2-2; V gene: TRBV25-1; clone size: -; CDR3 protein: CASSVYVDTGELFF; CDR3 DNA: TGTGCCAGCAGTGTCTATGTCGACACCGGGGAGCTGTTTTTT
D gene: -; J gene: TRBJ2-7; V gene: TRBV6-6; clone size: -; CDR3 protein: CASTLGVSYEQYF; CDR3 DNA: TGTGCCAGCACGTTGGGCGTCTCCTACGAGCAGTACTTC
D gene: TRBD1; J gene: TRBJ1-2; V gene: TRBV7-9; clone size: -; CDR3 protein: CASSSFRDRGLGANYGYTF; CDR3 DNA: TGTGCCAGCAGCTCTTTCCGGGACAGGGGGCTAGGAGCTAACTATGGCTACACCTTC
D gene: -; J gene: TRBJ1-1; V gene: TRBV29-1; clone size: once; CDR3 protein: CSGGVNTEAFF; CDR3 DNA: TGCAGCGGCGGGGTGAACACTGAAGCTTTCTTT
D gene: TRBD1; J gene: TRBJ1-1; V gene: TRBV5-6; clone size: -; CDR3 protein: CASSGTGEGHTEAFF; CDR3 DNA: TGTGCCAGCTCCGGGACAGGGGAGGGCCACACTGAAGCTTTCTTT
D gene: -; J gene: TRBJ2-7; V gene: TRBV7-9; clone size: -; CDR3 protein: CASSPLGGELSEQYF; CDR3 DNA: TGTGCCAGCAGCCCCCTAGGGGGAGAGTTGAGCGAGCAGTACTTC